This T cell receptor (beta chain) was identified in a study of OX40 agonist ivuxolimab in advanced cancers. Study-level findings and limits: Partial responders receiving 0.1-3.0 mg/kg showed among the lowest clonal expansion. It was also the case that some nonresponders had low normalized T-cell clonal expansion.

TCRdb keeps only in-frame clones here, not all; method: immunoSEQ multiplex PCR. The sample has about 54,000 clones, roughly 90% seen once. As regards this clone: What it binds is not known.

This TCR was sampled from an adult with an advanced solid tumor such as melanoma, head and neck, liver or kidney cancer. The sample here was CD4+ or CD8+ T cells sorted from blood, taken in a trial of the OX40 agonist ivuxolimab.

CDR3 sequence: CASSPDSEAFF. The CDR3 bases are TGTGCCAGCAGCCCCGACAGTGAAGCTTTCTTT. J is TRBJ1-1 and V is TRBV7-2; D possibly corresponds to TRBD1 (5 bases). V lost 5 bases and J 7 bases, leaving 8 bases between the germline ends. The CDR3 loop spans 11 amino acids. Germline V gives CDR1 SGHTA, CDR2 FQGNSA.